This is a list of T cell receptor beta chains from one sample in a study of early T cells in non-severe SARS-CoV-2 infection. Each CDR3 protein is one row after TCRdb ran MiXCR on the 5' RACE reads. Of about 50,000 distinct CDR3 sequences in the sample, approximately 9% were seen once. The input for sequencing was whole blood, taken at baseline. The receptors here all came from an adult who was a healthcare worker with PCR-confirmed SARS-CoV-2 infection or an uninfected control (not recorded which). Each CDR3 is given with its conserved first and last residue. The D gene is left open where the match is weak. Expanded clones get a size class; other rows say once, few or many, or leave the size out.

CDR3: CASSPGKGLRLISYEQYF
DNA: TGCGCCAGCAGCCCCGGGAAAGGCCTAAGGTTGATCTCCTACGAGCAGTACTTC
J: TRBJ2-7
V: TRBV5-1
size: few
length: 18
D: -

CDR3: CASSLTTSGRADTGELFF
DNA: TGTGCCAGCAGCTTAACGACTAGCGGGAGGGCGGACACCGGGGAGCTGTTTTTT
J: TRBJ2-2
V: TRBV7-3
size: few
length: 18
D: TRBD2

CDR3: CASSLVGGTNEKLFF
DNA: TGTGCCAGCAGCTTAGTGGGGGGAACTAATGAAAAACTGTTTTTT
J: TRBJ1-4
V: TRBV7-2
size: many
length: 15
D: -

CDR3: CASSLTGTGLNEQFF
DNA: TGCGCCAGCAGCTTAACCGGGACAGGGTTAAATGAGCAGTTCTTC
J: TRBJ2-1
V: TRBV4-1
size: many
length: 15
D: TRBD1

CDR3: CASSLVASSSNEQFF
DNA: TGCGCCAGCAGCTTGGTGGCGTCTAGCAGCAATGAGCAGTTCTTC
J: TRBJ2-1
V: TRBV5-1
size: -
length: 15
D: -

CDR3: CASSRGQGARGYTF
DNA: TGTGCCAGCAGCCGGGGACAGGGGGCGCGAGGCTACACCTTC
J: TRBJ1-2
V: TRBV7-9
size: -
length: 14
D: TRBD1

CDR3: CSTKEGGNNEQFF
DNA: TGCAGCACGAAGGAGGGGGGTAACAATGAGCAGTTCTTC
J: TRBJ2-1
V: TRBV29-1
size: -
length: 13
D: -

CDR3: CASSYPYDRETEAFF
DNA: TGTGCCAGCAGTTACCCTTACGACAGGGAAACTGAAGCTTTCTTT
J: TRBJ1-1
V: TRBV6-6
size: many
length: 15
D: TRBD1

CDR3: CAINGGQNTGELFF
DNA: TGTGCCATCAATGGGGGGCAGAACACCGGGGAGCTGTTTTTT
J: TRBJ2-2
V: TRBV10-3
size: -
length: 14
D: -

CDR3: CSARAQRLINQPQHF
DNA: TGCAGTGCTAGAGCCCAAAGGCTGATCAATCAGCCCCAGCATTTT
J: TRBJ1-5
V: TRBV20-1
size: few
length: 15
D: -

CDR3: CASSPYGASAYEQYF
DNA: TGTGCCAGCAGCCCCTATGGAGCGTCGGCCTACGAGCAGTACTTC
J: TRBJ2-7
V: TRBV7-9
size: few
length: 15
D: -

CDR3: CASSPEAGGYNEQYF
DNA: TGTGCCAGCTCACCGGAGGCAGGGGGCTACAACGAGCAGTACTTC
J: TRBJ2-7
V: TRBV18
size: many
length: 15
D: TRBD1

CDR3: CASSQRGSSTDTQYF
DNA: TGCGCCAGCAGCCAGAGGGGCTCTAGCACAGATACGCAGTATTTT
J: TRBJ2-3
V: TRBV5-1
size: -
length: 15
D: -